Listed below are T cell receptor beta chains from one sample, sequenced in a study of blood T cell repertoires in COVID-19. The protocol was immunoSEQ multiplex PCR, while the TCRdb copy is restricted to in-frame clones and leaves out a portion. The table records about 370,000 clones, roughly nine tenths of them present only once. The sample was peripheral blood. The receptors shown here come from a woman between 25 and 40 years old with COVID-19, enrolled during active disease. The CDR3 runs from the conserved cysteine through the conserved F or W. D genes are given only for firm matches. The size field is filled for only some rows; it gives once, few, many or a size class.

TRBD1 | . | TRBJ1-4 | TRBV3-1/TRBV3-2 | 17 | TGTGCCAGCAGCCACCTGGGACAGGGGAAGGAGGGTGAAAAACTGTTTTTT | CASSHLGQGKEGEKLFF
TRBD1 | . | TRBJ2-5 | TRBV18 | 16 | TGTGCCAGCTCACCTAGACAGGGGGCAGGCCAAGAGACCCAGTACTTC | CASSPRQGAGQETQYF
TRBD2 | . | TRBJ2-1 | TRBV9 | 15 | TGTGCCAGCAGCGCTAGCGGGGGAGGTGCCAATGAGCAGTTCTTC | CASSASGGGANEQFF
TRBD2 | . | TRBJ2-7 | TRBV7-2 | 15 | TGTGCCAGCAGCTCCAGCGGGGGGGGTTCCTACGAGCAGTACTTC | CASSSSGGGSYEQYF
. | few | TRBJ1-3 | TRBV25-1 | 16 | TGTGCCAGCAGATTAACGACAGGATCTTCGGGAAACACCATATATTTT | CASRLTTGSSGNTIYF
. | . | TRBJ2-1 | TRBV29-1 | 12 | TGCAGCGCCAGGGCCGCTGGGAATGAGCAGTTCTTC | CSARAAGNEQFF
TRBD1 | . | TRBJ1-6 | TRBV10-2 | 14 | TGCGCCAGCATCCCTCGACAGGGTAATTCACCCCTCCACTTT | CASIPRQGNSPLHF
TRBD1 | . | TRBJ1-6 | TRBV19 | 15 | TGTGCCAGTAGTATAGCGGCAGGGGGAGATTCACCCCTCCACTTT | CASSIAAGGDSPLHF
TRBD2 | . | TRBJ2-1 | TRBV6-5 | 14 | TGTGCCAGCAGTCTAGCGGGAGGAGGCGGTGAGCAGTTCTTC | CASSLAGGGGEQFF
TRBD1 | once | TRBJ1-2 | TRBV19 | 15 | TGTGCCAGTAGTGCCACCGGGACAGCTAACTATGGCTACACCTTC | CASSATGTANYGYTF
. | . | TRBJ2-1 | TRBV5-1 | 12 | TGCGCCAGCAGCCCGCCCGGTAATGAGCAGTTCTTC | CASSPPGNEQFF
TRBD1 | . | TRBJ1-6 | TRBV18 | 15 | TGTGCCAGCTCACCGGGACAGGCCCTCAATTCACCCCTCCACTTT | CASSPGQALNSPLHF
. | . | TRBJ2-7 | TRBV27 | 14 | TGTGCCAGCAGTTCGATTCGCCGAGCCTACGAGCAGTACTTC | CASSSIRRAYEQYF
. | . | TRBJ2-1 | TRBV7-2 | 15 | TGTGCCAGCAGCTTAGGGGGTTCAGCGGTTAATGAGCAGTTCTTC | CASSLGGSAVNEQFF
TRBD2 | . | TRBJ2-1 | TRBV5-1 | 17 | TGCGCCAGCACTTCCCCTTCCCCTAGCGGCTCCTACAATGAGCAGTTCTTC | CASTSPSPSGSYNEQFF